A single sample is the source of the 13 T cell receptor beta chains below, sequenced in a study of blood T cell repertoires in COVID-19. Produced via immunoSEQ multiplex PCR; TCRdb's table is partial and in-frame only. This sample has under 250,000 clones, with 87% found just once. Sample: PBMCs or T cells enriched from blood (not recorded which). These TCRs come from a man aged 30 to 39 who had recovered from COVID-19.

The chain carries TRBV25-1 and TRBJ1-2; a weak D match, TRBD1 (6 bases). Germline CDR1 and CDR2: MGHDK and SYGVNS. The CDR3 is 15 amino acids. Trimming took off 1 base at V and 2 bases at J, with 11 bases between the two ends. The CDR3 nucleotides are TGTGCCAGCAGTGAATGGGGCAGGGGAAACTATGGCTACACCTTC. The encoded protein is CASSEWGRGNYGYTF.

The gene calls are TRBV19 and TRBJ2-1; the D gene is possibly TRBD2 (5 bases). The germline gives CDR1 LNHDA, CDR2 SQIVND (reference sequence). The CDR3 extends over 16 amino acids. Trimming took 4 bases from V and 5 from J, leaving 18 bases between them. The CDR3 DNA reads TGTGCCAGTAGTACTTCTAGCTCTCGGCCCCACAATGAGCAGTTCTTC. It encodes CASSTSSSRPHNEQFF.

The V and J genes are TRBV3-1 (or the pseudogene TRBV3-2) and TRBJ2-3; 8 bases are a match to TRBD1. CDR1 is LGHDT and CDR2 is YNNKEL in the germline V gene (reference sequence). The CDR3 totals 17 residues. J lost 7 bases, V lost 0 bases, and 12 bases had no gene match. As DNA, the CDR3 is TGTGCCAGCAGCCAAGATTATAGTCGGACAGGGTTAAATACGCAGTATTTT. Translating it yields CASSQDYSRTGLNTQYF.

The chain combines TRBV27 with TRBJ2-7; no reliable D call. CDR1 is MNHEY, CDR2 SMNVEV, per germline (reference sequence). V was cut by 6 bases and J by 2 bases, with 11 bases left in between. The CDR3 is 13 residues long. The CDR3 sequence: CASRQSPPYEQYF. As DNA, the CDR3 is TGTGCCAGCAGACAGAGTCCACCCTACGAGCAGTACTTC.

This chain joins TRBV5-1 and TRBJ2-7, with D tentatively TRBD1 (5 bases). CDR1 and CDR2 (germline): SGHRS, YFSETQ. The V end was cut by 0 bases, the J end by 1 base, with 8 bases between. This CDR3 region has 14 residues. The DNA for the CDR3 is TGCGCCAGCAGCTTGGATGGGGCTTCCTACGAGCAGTACTTC. Amino acids: CASSLDGASYEQYF.

The genes are TRBV19 and TRBJ2-4; TRBD2 matches 9 bases. The germline V gene encodes CDR1 LNHDA and CDR2 SQIVND (reference sequence). The CDR3 extends over 12 amino acids. This chain's CDR3 is CSAGGAKNIQYF. The CDR3 DNA reads as TGTTCCGCGGGAGGGGCCAAAAACATTCAGTACTTC.

The gene calls are TRBV7-3 and TRBJ2-3, with 7 bases lining up with TRBD1. The CDR3 covers 13 residues. Trimming at V came to 3 bases and at J to 6 bases, leaving 3 bases not matched to a gene. Per the germline V gene, CDR1 is SGHTA and CDR2 is FQGTGA. CDR3 sequence (DNA): TGTGCCAGCAGCTTCGCAGGGGGTGATACGCAGTATTTT. Protein sequence: CASSFAGGDTQYF.

The J gene is TRBJ2-3, the V gene TRBV2; D perhaps matches TRBD2 (5 bases). CDR1 and CDR2 from the germline V gene are SNHLY and FYNNEI. CDR3 length: 15 amino acids. V lost 5 bases to trimming and J lost 2 bases, with 14 bases between them. CDR3 in amino acids: CASSQDSLYTDTQYF. The CDR3 coding sequence is TGTGCCAGCAGTCAGGACTCCCTGTACACAGATACGCAGTATTTT.

Turning to this clone: A read error may account for a junction end that differs from germline. The chain uses TRBV6-1 and TRBJ2-7; weak D call: TRBD1 (6 bases). The CDR3 contains 12 residues. Germline lookup yields CDR1 MNHNS and CDR2 SASEGT. The chain's CDR3 is CASSDYTRDTDF. The CDR3, as DNA: TGTGCCAGCAGTGATTACACCAGGGACACGGACTTC.

V is TRBV3-1 (or the pseudogene TRBV3-2) and J is TRBJ2-2; D uncertain. CDR1 is LGHDT and CDR2 is YNNKEL in the germline V gene (reference sequence). The CDR3 contains 16 residues. V lost 1 base to trimming and J lost 0 bases, with 9 bases between them. The CDR3 DNA is TGTGCCAGCAGCCAAGGGTCCCAGACGAACACCGGGGAGCTGTTTTTT. It yields the protein CASSQGSQTNTGELFF.

The genes are TRBV7-9 and TRBJ1-6; possible D gene TRBD1, 6 bases. CDR1 is SEHNR, CDR2 FQNEAQ, per germline (reference sequence). The ends were cut back, 1 base at V and 7 bases at J, with 14 bases in the middle. The CDR3 is 16 residues long. The CDR3 loop is CASSLGGPGTNSPLHF. The CDR3 nucleotides read TGTGCCAGCAGCTTAGGAGGACCAGGGACAAATTCACCCCTCCACTTT.

This chain connects TRBV19 to TRBJ2-1; possible D gene TRBD1, 6 bases. CDR1 LNHDA and CDR2 SQIVND come from the germline V gene (reference sequence). The CDR3 totals 16 residues. The V end lost 5 bases, the J end lost 7 bases, and 21 bases lay between the germline ends. The CDR3 region has the DNA TGTGCCAGTAGTGGCGACCGGGACACCCGGGGAAATGAGCAGTTCTTC. Its translation: CASSGDRDTRGNEQFF. Looking up the rest from reference TRBV19 and TRBJ2-1 gives the full variable domain: DGGITQSPKYLFRKEGQNVTLSCEQNLNHDAMYWYRQDPGQGLRLIYYSQIVNDFQKGDIAEGYSVSREKKESFPLTVTSAQKNPTAFYLCASSGDRDTRGNEQFFGPGTRLTVL.

The V gene is TRBV18, the J gene TRBJ2-2; possible D gene TRBD1, 6 bases. CDR1 KGHSH and CDR2 LQKENI come from the germline V gene. CDR3 length: 14 residues. Trimming took 3 bases from V and 5 from J, leaving 10 bases between them. The CDR3 sequence: CASSPGAVTGELFF. CDR3 sequence (DNA): TGTGCCAGCTCACCGGGGGCGGTTACCGGGGAGCTGTTTTTT.